A selection of T cell receptor beta chains follows, all from one sample in a study of blood T cell repertoires in COVID-19. TCRdb keeps only in-frame clones here, not all; method: immunoSEQ multiplex PCR. The sample lists around 130,000 clones; about 86% were seen once. Material: peripheral blood. The receptors here all came from a human donor in a cohort sampled during active COVID-19. The CDR3 runs from the conserved cysteine through the conserved F or W. A D gene is named only where the DNA matches it firmly. Rows give clone size only sometimes, using once, few, many, or a class for an expanded clone.

J,size,V,D,CDR3,DNA
TRBJ1-5,.,TRBV28,TRBD1,CASNGQGALQPQHF,TGTGCCAGCAACGGACAGGGGGCGCTTCAGCCCCAGCATTTT
TRBJ1-1,few,TRBV6-1,TRBD1,CASSEAWTGRTEAFF,TGTGCCAGCAGTGAAGCCTGGACAGGGCGCACTGAAGCTTTCTTT
TRBJ2-5,.,TRBV4-1,.,CASSLTRDLRRETQYF,TGCGCCAGCAGCCTAACAAGGGACTTAAGACGCGAGACCCAGTACTTC
TRBJ1-2,.,TRBV19,TRBD1,CASSAQQGPYGYTF,TGTGCCAGTAGTGCGCAACAGGGGCCCTATGGCTACACCTTC
TRBJ1-2,.,TRBV18,TRBD1,CASSPPWQGDGYTF,TGTGCCAGCTCACCACCGTGGCAGGGGGATGGCTACACCTTC
TRBJ2-1,.,TRBV3-1/TRBV3-2,TRBD2,CASSPGLETYNEQFF,TGTGCCAGCAGCCCCGGACTAGAGACCTACAATGAGCAGTTCTTC
TRBJ2-7,.,TRBV5-6,TRBD1,CASSWGQGFYEQYF,TGTGCCAGCAGCTGGGGACAGGGGTTCTACGAGCAGTACTTC
TRBJ1-3,many,TRBV3-1/TRBV3-2,.,CASTLGTSSSGNTIYF,TGTGCCAGCACCCTGGGGACATCGAGCTCTGGAAACACCATATATTTT
TRBJ2-7,.,TRBV11-2,TRBD2,CASSLEGLAGPYEQYF,TGTGCCAGCAGCTTAGAGGGACTAGCGGGGCCTTACGAGCAGTACTTC
TRBJ1-5,.,TRBV7-2,.,CASSLSNRAQPQHF,TGTGCCAGCAGCTTAAGTAACAGGGCCCAGCCCCAGCATTTT
TRBJ2-5,.,TRBV7-9,.,CASSRGETQYF,TGTGCCAGCAGCCGGGGGGAGACCCAGTACTTC
TRBJ2-7,.,TRBV4-1,.,CASSQEGTGGYEQYF,TGCGCCAGCAGCCAAGAGGGGACTGGCGGCTACGAGCAGTACTTC
TRBJ2-1,.,TRBV5-5,TRBD2,CASSPQLAGVEQFF,TGTGCCAGCAGCCCGCAACTAGCGGGGGTTGAGCAGTTCTTC
TRBJ1-4,.,TRBV6-1,.,CASSDTTTNEKLFF,TGTGCCAGCAGTGACACTACAACTAATGAAAAACTGTTTTTT
TRBJ1-2,.,TRBV13,TRBD1,CASSLGQGAGGYTF,TGTGCCAGCAGCTTAGGACAGGGGGCTGGCGGCTACACCTTC
TRBJ2-1,.,TRBV12-3/TRBV12-4,TRBD1,CASSPTGDNEQFF,TGTGCCAGCAGCCCTACAGGGGACAATGAGCAGTTCTTC
TRBJ1-5,.,TRBV6-5,TRBD1,CASRMTGNQPQHF,TGTGCCAGCAGGATGACAGGGAATCAGCCCCAGCATTTT
TRBJ1-2,once,TRBV9,TRBD1,CASSPSSRGLFGYTF,TGTGCCAGCAGCCCCAGTAGCAGGGGGCTGTTCGGCTACACCTTC
TRBJ2-3,.,TRBV11-2,TRBD1,CASSGQGTSTDTQYF,TGTGCCAGCAGCGGACAGGGGACTAGCACAGATACGCAGTATTTT
TRBJ1-5,.,TRBV5-1,.,CASSFSSNQPQHF,TGCGCCAGCAGCTTTAGTAGCAATCAGCCCCAGCATTTT
TRBJ2-7,.,TRBV2,.,CASSAAYEQYF,TGTGCCAGCAGTGCTGCCTACGAGCAGTACTTC
TRBJ1-2,.,TRBV6-6,.,CASRPRGTHGYTF,TGTGCCAGCAGACCCAGGGGTACCCATGGCTACACCTTC
TRBJ2-1,.,TRBV2,TRBD2,CASSGTSGVAEQFF,TGTGCCAGCAGTGGAACTAGCGGGGTGGCCGAGCAGTTCTTC
TRBJ2-7,.,TRBV11-1,.,CASAGSGGQYEQYF,TGTGCCAGCGCCGGGTCGGGGGGACAATACGAGCAGTACTTC
TRBJ1-5,once,TRBV6-1,TRBD1,CASSDGTGGSLSNQPQHF,TGTGCCAGCAGTGATGGGACAGGGGGCTCGTTGAGCAATCAGCCCCAGCATTTT
TRBJ2-7,.,TRBV13,TRBD1,CASTQGGQGIYEQYF,TGTGCCAGCACCCAAGGGGGACAGGGTATTTACGAGCAGTACTTC
TRBJ2-7,.,TRBV5-1,TRBD1,CASSSGTGGYEQYF,TGCGCCAGCAGCTCCGGGACAGGGGGCTACGAGCAGTACTTC
TRBJ2-3,few,TRBV3-1/TRBV3-2,TRBD2,CATKAAGKTDTQYF,TGTGCTACTAAGGCAGCGGGGAAAACAGATACGCAGTATTTT
TRBJ1-5,few,TRBV19,TRBD1,CASSIAGQGGSNQPQHF,TGTGCCAGTAGTATTGCGGGACAGGGGGGAAGCAATCAGCCCCAGCATTTT
TRBJ2-5,.,TRBV7-6,TRBD2,CASSPGLGSTETQYF,TGTGCCAGCAGCCCTGGACTAGGGTCCACAGAGACCCAGTACTTC
TRBJ1-2,.,TRBV5-1,.,CASSATGIAYGYTF,TGCGCCAGCAGCGCAACAGGGATCGCTTACGGCTACACCTTC
TRBJ2-2,.,TRBV2,.,CASSPTGHLTGELFF,TGTGCCAGCAGTCCCACGGGACACCTCACCGGGGAGCTGTTTTTT
TRBJ1-2,few,TRBV25-1,.,CASSEYQGHYGYTF,TGTGCCAGCAGTGAATATCAGGGGCACTATGGCTACACCTTC
TRBJ2-1,.,TRBV20-1,.,CSASGEGGGRSSYNEQFF,TGCAGTGCTAGTGGGGAAGGCGGGGGCCGGAGCTCCTACAATGAGCAGTTCTTC
TRBJ1-5,.,TRBV2,.,CASTGQGNQPQHF,TGTGCCTCCACGGGACAAGGCAATCAGCCCCAGCATTTT
TRBJ1-1,.,TRBV19,.,CASTQRGGGTEAFF,TGTGCCAGTACCCAAAGAGGGGGGGGAACTGAAGCTTTCTTT
TRBJ1-2,.,TRBV7-2,TRBD1,CASSLNRGYYGYTF,TGTGCCAGCAGCTTAAACAGGGGGTACTATGGCTACACCTTC
TRBJ2-5,.,TRBV7-9,.,CASSLTGPGETQYF,TGTGCCAGCAGCCTTACAGGGCCTGGAGAGACCCAGTACTTC
TRBJ1-2,.,TRBV7-9,TRBD1,CASSPGQGDGGYTF,TGTGCCAGCAGCCCAGGACAGGGAGACGGTGGCTACACCTTC
TRBJ1-1,.,TRBV6-5,.,CASTRGFMNTEAFF,TGTGCCAGCACCCGGGGATTTATGAACACTGAAGCTTTCTTT
TRBJ2-2,.,TRBV5-4,TRBD2,CASSTGTSGARGSTGELFF,TGTGCCAGCAGCACAGGGACTAGCGGGGCAAGAGGGTCCACCGGGGAGCTGTTTTTT
TRBJ2-7,.,TRBV27,TRBD2,CASSLGTSGGASYEQYF,TGTGCCAGCAGTTTGGGGACTAGCGGGGGCGCGTCCTACGAGCAGTACTTC
TRBJ1-1,few,TRBV10-1,.,CASSGQLNTEAFF,TGCGCCAGCAGTGGACAGCTGAACACTGAAGCTTTCTTT
TRBJ1-4,.,TRBV4-1,.,CASSLTQGTNEKLFF,TGCGCCAGCAGCCTCACACAGGGAACTAATGAAAAACTGTTTTTT
TRBJ2-7,.,TRBV7-6,.,CASSAPGSRSYEQYF,TGTGCCAGCAGCGCCCCGGGGTCCCGCTCCTACGAGCAGTACTTC
TRBJ2-6,.,TRBV2,TRBD2,CASSAHNPKIAGGPIFGANVLTF,TGTGCCAGCAGCGCCCACAACCCCAAAATAGCGGGGGGGCCGATTTTTGGGGCCAACGTCCTGACTTTC
TRBJ2-5,.,TRBV11-1,TRBD2,CASSPYVAGGRETQYF,TGTGCCAGCAGCCCTTACGTGGCGGGGGGGCGGGAGACCCAGTACTTC
TRBJ2-7,once,TRBV5-1,.,CASSLAAGSYEQYF,TGCGCCAGCAGCTTGGCCGCAGGTTCCTACGAGCAGTACTTC